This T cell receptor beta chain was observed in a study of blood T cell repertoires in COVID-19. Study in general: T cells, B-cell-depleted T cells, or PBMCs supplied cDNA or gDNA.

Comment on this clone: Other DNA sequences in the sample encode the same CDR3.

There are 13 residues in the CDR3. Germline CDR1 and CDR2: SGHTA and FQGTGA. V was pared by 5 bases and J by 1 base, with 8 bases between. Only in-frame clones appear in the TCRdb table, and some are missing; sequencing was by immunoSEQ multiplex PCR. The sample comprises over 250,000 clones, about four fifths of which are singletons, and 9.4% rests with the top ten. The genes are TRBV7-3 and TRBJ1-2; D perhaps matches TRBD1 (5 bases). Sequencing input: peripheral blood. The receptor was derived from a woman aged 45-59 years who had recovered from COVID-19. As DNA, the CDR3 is TGTGCCAGCAGCCCCGACAGTAACTATGGCTACACCTTC. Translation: CASSPDSNYGYTF.